This is a list of T cell receptor beta chains from one sample in a study of pediatric ulcerative colitis. The method was immunoSEQ multiplex PCR; TCRdb's version includes in-frame clones alone and lacks a portion of them. Of some 4,900 clones listed, about 88% are singletons. The sequenced sample consisted of blood. The receptors were sampled from a boy aged 10-17 years with mild ulcerative colitis. Each CDR3 is given with its conserved first and last residue. A D gene is named only where the DNA matches it firmly. Part of the rows lack a size; the others show once, few, many or a class for expanded clones.

J | V | length | size | D | DNA | CDR3
TRBJ1-2 | TRBV4-2 | 15 | NA | NA | TGTGCCAGCAGCCATCCAGGGTCGTCGGACTATGGCTACACCTTC | CASSHPGSSDYGYTF
TRBJ2-7 | TRBV19 | 15 | NA | TRBD2 | TGTGCCAGTAGTTCCGGGACTAGCGGAACCTACGAGCAGTACTTC | CASSSGTSGTYEQYF
TRBJ2-7 | TRBV6-6 | 14 | NA | TRBD1 | TGTGCCAGCAGTAACAGGGGGCACTTATACGAGCAGTACTTC | CASSNRGHLYEQYF
TRBJ1-2 | TRBV7-2 | 18 | NA | TRBD1 | TGTGCCAGCAGCCTCGAGGGACAGGGTATCGCAGGTTACTATGGCTACACCTTC | CASSLEGQGIAGYYGYTF
TRBJ2-4 | TRBV28 | 17 | NA | NA | TGTGCCAGCAGGGAGCTCGGATTGGTCGAGCGGGAAAACATTCAGTACTTC | CASRELGLVERENIQYF
TRBJ1-2 | TRBV2 | 15 | NA | NA | TGTGCCAGCAGTGAAGGCAGGGCCTACCTCTATGGCTACACCTTC | CASSEGRAYLYGYTF
TRBJ2-6 | TRBV5-4 | 14 | once | NA | TGTGCCAGCCCGGAGTCCTCTGGGGCCAACGTCCTGACTTTC | CASPESSGANVLTF
TRBJ1-1 | TRBV7-2 | 15 | once | NA | TGTGCCAGCACTCTACTGGGGACACCGGGCACTGAAGCTTTCTTT | CASTLLGTPGTEAFF
TRBJ1-1 | TRBV19 | 14 | NA | NA | TGTGCCAGTAAGGTTGGGACCGCGAACACTGAAGCTTTCTTT | CASKVGTANTEAFF
TRBJ2-5 | TRBV20-1 | 11 | NA | NA | TGCAGTGCCGGACCTGGGGAGACCCAGTACTTC | CSAGPGETQYF
TRBJ2-1 | TRBV19 | 18 | NA | NA | TGTGCCAGTACACTTGGGGGGGCGGCCGACATATCCTACAATGAGCAGTTCTTC | CASTLGGAADISYNEQFF
TRBJ2-7 | TRBV2 | 17 | NA | NA | TGTGCCAGCAGTGGCTTTTCCAGTGGACACTTCGGCGACGAGCAGTACTTC | CASSGFSSGHFGDEQYF
TRBJ1-2 | TRBV6-1 | 15 | NA | TRBD1 | TGTGCCAGCAGTGAGCCGGGACAGGGAAACTATGGCTACACCTTC | CASSEPGQGNYGYTF
TRBJ2-1 | TRBV9 | 16 | NA | NA | TGTGCCAGCAGCGTAGGGACGGCCTTTTCCTACAATGAGCAGTTCTTC | CASSVGTAFSYNEQFF
TRBJ2-5 | TRBV18 | 13 | NA | NA | TGTGCCAGCTCACCACTTTTCCAAGAGACCCAGTACTTC | CASSPLFQETQYF
TRBJ1-5 | TRBV5-6 | 15 | NA | NA | TGTGCCAGCAGCTATCGACAGCTTGCTAATCAGCCCCAGCATTTT | CASSYRQLANQPQHF
TRBJ2-2 | TRBV5-5 | 16 | NA | NA | TGTGCCAGCAGCCCGAGGGAATACGGGGTTACCGGGGAGCTGTTTTTT | CASSPREYGVTGELFF
TRBJ2-1 | TRBV4-1 | 11 | NA | NA | TGCGCCAGCAGTCCCGGATCACATCAGTTCTTC | CASSPGSHQFF
TRBJ2-7 | TRBV6-5 | 14 | once | NA | TGTGCCAGCAGGCGGGACGGTCTATTCTACGAGCAGTACTTC | CASRRDGLFYEQYF
TRBJ1-2 | TRBV5-1 | 15 | NA | NA | TGCGCCAGCAGCTCCTCCCTGGACGGGTATGGGGGCTACACCTTC | CASSSSLDGYGGYTF
TRBJ1-1 | TRBV28 | 15 | once | NA | TGTGCCAGCAGTTCCCCGGGCTCCCTGGGGACTGAAGCTTTCTTT | CASSSPGSLGTEAFF
TRBJ1-2 | TRBV6-5 | 13 | NA | TRBD1 | TGTGCCAGCAGTACCCTACAGGGGTTACGGGTGTTCTTC | CASSTLQGLRVFF
TRBJ2-4 | TRBV28 | 14 | NA | NA | TGTGCCAGCAGCGGGATAAGGTACAAAAACATTCAGTACTTC | CASSGIRYKNIQYF
TRBJ2-7 | TRBV19 | 15 | once | TRBD1 | TGTGCCAGTAGCTCCTCCCGGGACAGGGGGTTCGAGCAGTACTTC | CASSSSRDRGFEQYF
TRBJ1-5 | TRBV28 | 14 | NA | TRBD1 | TGTGCCAGCACCCTGGACAGGGGTGATCAGCCCCAGCATTTT | CASTLDRGDQPQHF
TRBJ1-1 | TRBV7-9 | 13 | NA | NA | TGTGCCAGCAGTCCAACGGGGGACACTGAAGCTTTCTTT | CASSPTGDTEAFF
TRBJ2-1 | TRBV5-1 | 14 | NA | TRBD2 | TGCGCCAGCAGCTACACTAGCGGTGACAATGAGCAGTTCTTC | CASSYTSGDNEQFF
TRBJ1-4 | TRBV13 | 15 | NA | TRBD1 | TGTGCCAGCAGCTCCAGGGGGCAGGCTAATGAAAAACTGTTTTTT | CASSSRGQANEKLFF
TRBJ2-1 | TRBV29-1 | 12 | NA | NA | TGCAGCGTTTCGACACCCTACAATGAGCAGTTCTTC | CSVSTPYNEQFF
TRBJ1-1 | TRBV27 | 14 | NA | TRBD1 | TGTGCCAGCTACCCAGGGGGTACGAACACTGAAGCTTTCTTT | CASYPGGTNTEAFF
TRBJ2-1 | TRBV12-5 | 15 | NA | TRBD2 | TGTGCTAGTGGTTGGGCTAGCGGGCTCACTAATGAGCAGTTCTTC | CASGWASGLTNEQFF
TRBJ2-1 | TRBV28 | 16 | once | TRBD2 | TGTGCCAGCAGTGCGGGGGCTAGCGGGAGCTACAATGAGCAGTTCTTC | CASSAGASGSYNEQFF
TRBJ1-1 | TRBV6-5 | 15 | NA | NA | TGTGCCAGCAGTTACCAGCAGGGTTGGGGAACTGAAGCTTTCTTT | CASSYQQGWGTEAFF
TRBJ2-3 | TRBV6-4 | 15 | once | TRBD2 | TGTGCCAGCAGCGGCTCTAGCGGGAGTTTCGGTACGCAGTATTTT | CASSGSSGSFGTQYF
TRBJ1-1 | TRBV7-9 | 16 | NA | NA | TGTGCCAGCAGCCCGACGGTCCCCGGGGTATCCACTGAAGCTTTCTTT | CASSPTVPGVSTEAFF
TRBJ2-3 | TRBV27 | 12 | NA | NA | TGTGCCAGCAGTTTGGCAGGCGATACGCAGTATTTT | CASSLAGDTQYF
TRBJ2-1 | TRBV6-4 | 16 | NA | TRBD2 | TGTGCCAGCAGTGACTCGGGGACTAGCGGGTACAATGAGCAGTTCTTC | CASSDSGTSGYNEQFF
TRBJ1-1 | TRBV18 | 13 | once | TRBD1 | TGTGCCAGCTCAACAGGGGGCGAGACTGAAGCTTTCTTT | CASSTGGETEAFF
TRBJ2-7 | TRBV6-5 | 15 | NA | NA | TGTGCCAGCAGTTACGCCGCGAGAGGGGTATACGAGCAGTACTTC | CASSYAARGVYEQYF
TRBJ1-1 | TRBV28 | 12 | NA | NA | TGTGCCAGCAGTTTAGCGAACACTGAAGCTTTCTTT | CASSLANTEAFF
TRBJ2-1 | TRBV10-2 | 11 | NA | TRBD2 | TGCGCCAGCACCGCGGGAGGGCCTGCGTTCTTC | CASTAGGPAFF
TRBJ2-1 | TRBV28 | 17 | NA | TRBD2 | TGTGCCAGCTCCCTTATTGAGGGACTAGCGGACGACAATGAGCAGTTCTTC | CASSLIEGLADDNEQFF
TRBJ2-2 | TRBV29-1 | 13 | NA | NA | TGCAGCGTTGAAGACAGGGGAAACGGGGAGCTGTTTTTT | CSVEDRGNGELFF
TRBJ2-5 | TRBV5-1 | 13 | NA | NA | TGCGCCAGCAGTACCGACATATATGAGACCCAGTACTTC | CASSTDIYETQYF
TRBJ2-3 | TRBV27 | 14 | NA | TRBD2 | TGTGCCAGCAGTTTGGCGGGAGGGACGGATACGCAGTATTTT | CASSLAGGTDTQYF
TRBJ1-6 | TRBV7-9 | 12 | once | NA | TGTGCCAGCAGCTTAGTAGTTTCACCCCTCCACTTT | CASSLVVSPLHF
TRBJ1-5 | TRBV28 | 15 | NA | TRBD1 | TGTGCCAGCAGTTTACTGACAGGGGTGGGTCAGCCCCAGCATTTT | CASSLLTGVGQPQHF
TRBJ1-6 | TRBV5-1 | 15 | NA | TRBD1 | TGCGCCAGCAGCTTTGGACAGGGGGCGGATTCACCCCTCCACTTT | CASSFGQGADSPLHF
TRBJ2-7 | TRBV18 | 14 | NA | NA | TGTGCCAGCTCACCTCTGGCCCAGACCTACGAGCAGTACTTC | CASSPLAQTYEQYF
TRBJ2-1 | TRBV5-1 | 20 | NA | NA | TGCGCCAGCAGCTTGGAAGGGGGGACGGGGGGAGTTGGGTCATACAATGAGCAGTTCTTC | CASSLEGGTGGVGSYNEQFF